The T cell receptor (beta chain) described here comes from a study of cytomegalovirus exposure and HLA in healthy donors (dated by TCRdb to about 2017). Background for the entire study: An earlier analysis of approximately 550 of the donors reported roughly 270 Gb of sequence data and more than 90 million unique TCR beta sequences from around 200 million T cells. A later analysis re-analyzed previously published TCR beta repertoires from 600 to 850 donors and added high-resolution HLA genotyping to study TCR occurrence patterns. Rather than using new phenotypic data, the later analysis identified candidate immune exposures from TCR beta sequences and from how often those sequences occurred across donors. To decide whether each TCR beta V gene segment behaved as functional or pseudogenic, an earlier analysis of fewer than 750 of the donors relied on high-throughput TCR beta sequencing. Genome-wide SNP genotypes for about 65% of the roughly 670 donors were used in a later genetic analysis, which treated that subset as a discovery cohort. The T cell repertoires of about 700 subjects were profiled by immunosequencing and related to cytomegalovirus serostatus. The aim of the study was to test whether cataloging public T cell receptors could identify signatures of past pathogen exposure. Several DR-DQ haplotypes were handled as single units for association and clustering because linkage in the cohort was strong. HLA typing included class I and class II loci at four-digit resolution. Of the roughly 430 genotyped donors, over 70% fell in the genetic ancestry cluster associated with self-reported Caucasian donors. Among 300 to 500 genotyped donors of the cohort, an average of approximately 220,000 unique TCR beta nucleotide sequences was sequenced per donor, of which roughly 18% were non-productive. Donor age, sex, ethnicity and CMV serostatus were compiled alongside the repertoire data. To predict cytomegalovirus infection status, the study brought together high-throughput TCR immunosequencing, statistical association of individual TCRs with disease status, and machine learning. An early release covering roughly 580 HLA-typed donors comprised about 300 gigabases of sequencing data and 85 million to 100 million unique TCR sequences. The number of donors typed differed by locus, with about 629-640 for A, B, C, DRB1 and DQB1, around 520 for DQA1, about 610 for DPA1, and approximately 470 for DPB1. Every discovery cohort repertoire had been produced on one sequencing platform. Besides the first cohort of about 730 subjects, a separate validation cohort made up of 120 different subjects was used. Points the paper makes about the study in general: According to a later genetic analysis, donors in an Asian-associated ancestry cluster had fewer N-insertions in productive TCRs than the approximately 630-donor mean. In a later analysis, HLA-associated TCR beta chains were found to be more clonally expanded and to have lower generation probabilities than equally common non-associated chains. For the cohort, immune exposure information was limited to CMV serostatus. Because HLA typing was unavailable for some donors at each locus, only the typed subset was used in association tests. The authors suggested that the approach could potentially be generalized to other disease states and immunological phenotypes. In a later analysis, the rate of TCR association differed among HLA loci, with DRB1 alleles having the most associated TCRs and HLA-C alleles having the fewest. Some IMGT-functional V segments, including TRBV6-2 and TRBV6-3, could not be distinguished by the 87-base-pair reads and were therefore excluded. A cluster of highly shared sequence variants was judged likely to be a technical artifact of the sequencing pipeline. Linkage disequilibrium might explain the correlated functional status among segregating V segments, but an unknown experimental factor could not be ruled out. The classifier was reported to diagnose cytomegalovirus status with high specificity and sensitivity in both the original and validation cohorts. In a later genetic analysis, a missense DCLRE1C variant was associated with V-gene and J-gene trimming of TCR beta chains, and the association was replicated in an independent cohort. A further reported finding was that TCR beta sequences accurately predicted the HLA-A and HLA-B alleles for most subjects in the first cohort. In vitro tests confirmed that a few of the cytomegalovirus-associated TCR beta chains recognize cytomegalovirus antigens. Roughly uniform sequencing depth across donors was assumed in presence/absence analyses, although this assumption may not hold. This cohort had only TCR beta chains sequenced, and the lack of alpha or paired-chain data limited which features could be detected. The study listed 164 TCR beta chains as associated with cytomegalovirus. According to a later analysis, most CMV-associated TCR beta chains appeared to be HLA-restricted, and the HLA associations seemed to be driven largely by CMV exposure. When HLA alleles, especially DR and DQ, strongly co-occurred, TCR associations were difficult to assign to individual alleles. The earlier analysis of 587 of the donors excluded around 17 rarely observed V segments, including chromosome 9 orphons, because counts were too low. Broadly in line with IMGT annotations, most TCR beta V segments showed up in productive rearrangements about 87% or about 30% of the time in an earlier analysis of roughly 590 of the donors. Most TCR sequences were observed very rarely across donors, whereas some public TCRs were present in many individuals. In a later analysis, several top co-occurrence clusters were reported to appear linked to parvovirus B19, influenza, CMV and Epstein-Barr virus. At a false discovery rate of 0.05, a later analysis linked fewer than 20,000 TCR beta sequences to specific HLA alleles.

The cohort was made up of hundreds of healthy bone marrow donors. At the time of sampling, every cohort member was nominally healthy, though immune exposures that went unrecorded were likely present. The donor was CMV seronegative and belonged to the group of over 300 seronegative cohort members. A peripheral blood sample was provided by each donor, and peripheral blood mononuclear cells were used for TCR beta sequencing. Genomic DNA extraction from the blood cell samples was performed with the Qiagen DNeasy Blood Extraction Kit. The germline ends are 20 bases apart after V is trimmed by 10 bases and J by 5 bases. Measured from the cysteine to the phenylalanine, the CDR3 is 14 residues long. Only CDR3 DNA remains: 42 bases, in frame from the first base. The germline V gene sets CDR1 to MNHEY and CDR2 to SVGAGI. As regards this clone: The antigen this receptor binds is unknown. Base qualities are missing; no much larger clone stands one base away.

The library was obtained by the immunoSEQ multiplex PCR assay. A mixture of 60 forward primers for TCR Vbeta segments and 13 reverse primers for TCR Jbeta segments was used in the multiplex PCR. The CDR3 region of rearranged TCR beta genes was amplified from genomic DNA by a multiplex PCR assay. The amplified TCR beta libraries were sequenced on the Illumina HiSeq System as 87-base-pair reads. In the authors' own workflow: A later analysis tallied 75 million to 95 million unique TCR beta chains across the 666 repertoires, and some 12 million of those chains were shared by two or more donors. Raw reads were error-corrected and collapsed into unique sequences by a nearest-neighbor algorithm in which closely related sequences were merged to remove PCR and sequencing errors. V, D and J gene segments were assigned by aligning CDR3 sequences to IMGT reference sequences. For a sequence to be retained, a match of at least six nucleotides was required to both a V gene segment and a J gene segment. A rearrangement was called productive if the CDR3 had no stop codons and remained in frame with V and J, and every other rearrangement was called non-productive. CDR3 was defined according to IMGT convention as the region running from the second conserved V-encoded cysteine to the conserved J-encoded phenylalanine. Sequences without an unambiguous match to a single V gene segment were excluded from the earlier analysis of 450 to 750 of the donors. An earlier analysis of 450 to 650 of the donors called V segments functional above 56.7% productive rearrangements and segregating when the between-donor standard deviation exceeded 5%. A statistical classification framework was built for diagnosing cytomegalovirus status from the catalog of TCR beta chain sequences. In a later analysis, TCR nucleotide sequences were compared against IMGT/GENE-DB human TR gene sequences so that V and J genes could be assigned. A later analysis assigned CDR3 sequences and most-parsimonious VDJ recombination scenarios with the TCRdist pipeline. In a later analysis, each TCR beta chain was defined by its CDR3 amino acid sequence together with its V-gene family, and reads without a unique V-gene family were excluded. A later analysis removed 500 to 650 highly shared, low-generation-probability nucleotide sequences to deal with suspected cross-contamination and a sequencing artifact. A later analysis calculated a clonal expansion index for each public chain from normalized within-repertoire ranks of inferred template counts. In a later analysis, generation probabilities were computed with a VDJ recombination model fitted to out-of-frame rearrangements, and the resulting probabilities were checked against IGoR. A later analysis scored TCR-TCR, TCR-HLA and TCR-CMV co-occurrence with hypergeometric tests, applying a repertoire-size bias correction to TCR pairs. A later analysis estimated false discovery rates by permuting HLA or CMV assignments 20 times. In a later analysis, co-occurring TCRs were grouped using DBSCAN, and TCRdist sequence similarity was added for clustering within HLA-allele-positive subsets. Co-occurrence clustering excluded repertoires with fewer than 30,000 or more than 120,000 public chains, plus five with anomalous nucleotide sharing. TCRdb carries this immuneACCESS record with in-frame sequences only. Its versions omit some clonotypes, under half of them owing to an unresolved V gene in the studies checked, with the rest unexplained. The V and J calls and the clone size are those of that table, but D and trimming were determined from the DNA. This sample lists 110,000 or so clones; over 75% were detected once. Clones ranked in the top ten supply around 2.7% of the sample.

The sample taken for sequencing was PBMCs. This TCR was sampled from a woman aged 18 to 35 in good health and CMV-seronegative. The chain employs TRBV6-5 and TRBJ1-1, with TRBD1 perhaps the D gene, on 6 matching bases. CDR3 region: CATQRGGGGTEAFF. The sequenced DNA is TGTGCCACCCAACGGGGAGGGGGAGGTACTGAAGCTTTCTTT.